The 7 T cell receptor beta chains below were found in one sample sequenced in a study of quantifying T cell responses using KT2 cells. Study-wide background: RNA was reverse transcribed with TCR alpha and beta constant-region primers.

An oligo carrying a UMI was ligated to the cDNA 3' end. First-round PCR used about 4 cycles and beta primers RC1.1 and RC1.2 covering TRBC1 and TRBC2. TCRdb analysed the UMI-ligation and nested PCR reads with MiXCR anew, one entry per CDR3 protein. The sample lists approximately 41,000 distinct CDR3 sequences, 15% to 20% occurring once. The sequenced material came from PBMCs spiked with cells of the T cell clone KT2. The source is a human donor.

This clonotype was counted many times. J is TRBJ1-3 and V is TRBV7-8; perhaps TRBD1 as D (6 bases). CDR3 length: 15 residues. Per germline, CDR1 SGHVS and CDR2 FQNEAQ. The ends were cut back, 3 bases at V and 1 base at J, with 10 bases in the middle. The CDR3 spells CASSFPGASGNTIYF. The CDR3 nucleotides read TGTGCCAGCAGCTTTCCAGGGGCTTCTGGAAACACCATATATTTT.

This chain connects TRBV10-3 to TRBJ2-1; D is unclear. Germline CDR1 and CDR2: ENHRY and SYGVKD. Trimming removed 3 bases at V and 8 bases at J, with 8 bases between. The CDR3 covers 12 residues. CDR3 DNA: TGTGCCATCAGTGAATCGGGTGATGAGCAGTTCTTC. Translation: CAISESGDEQFF.

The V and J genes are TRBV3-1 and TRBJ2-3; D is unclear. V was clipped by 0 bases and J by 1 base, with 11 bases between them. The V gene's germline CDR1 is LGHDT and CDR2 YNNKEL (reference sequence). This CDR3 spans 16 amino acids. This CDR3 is CASSQEGYLRTDTQYF. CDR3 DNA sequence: TGTGCCAGCAGCCAAGAAGGGTACCTACGCACAGATACGCAGTATTTT.

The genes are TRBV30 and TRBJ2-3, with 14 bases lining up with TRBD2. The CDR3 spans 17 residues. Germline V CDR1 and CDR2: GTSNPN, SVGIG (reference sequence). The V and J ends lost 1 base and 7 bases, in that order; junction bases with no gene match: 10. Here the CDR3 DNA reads TGTGCCTGGAGTGACGAGACTAGCGGGAGGGCCCTTAATACGCAGTATTTT. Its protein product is CAWSDETSGRALNTQYF.

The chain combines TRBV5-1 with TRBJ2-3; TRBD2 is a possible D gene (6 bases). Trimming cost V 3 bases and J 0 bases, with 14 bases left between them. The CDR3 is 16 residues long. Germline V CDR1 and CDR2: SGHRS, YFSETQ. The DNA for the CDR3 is TGCGCCAGCAGCTATAGAAGCGGGTTTAGCACAGATACGCAGTATTTT. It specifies CASSYRSGFSTDTQYF.

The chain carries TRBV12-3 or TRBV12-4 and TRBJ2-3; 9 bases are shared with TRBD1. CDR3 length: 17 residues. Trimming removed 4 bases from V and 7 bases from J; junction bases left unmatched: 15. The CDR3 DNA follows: TGTGCCAGCAGTTCCGACTTCCGGACAGGGGTTCTAAATACGCAGTATTTT. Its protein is CASSSDFRTGVLNTQYF.

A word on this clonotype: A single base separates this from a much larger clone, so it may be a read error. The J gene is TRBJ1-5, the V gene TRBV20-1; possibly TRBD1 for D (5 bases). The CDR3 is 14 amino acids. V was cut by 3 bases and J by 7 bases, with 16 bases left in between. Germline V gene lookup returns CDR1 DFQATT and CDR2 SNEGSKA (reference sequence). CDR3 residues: CSASGRGTQQPQHF. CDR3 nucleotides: TGCAGTGCTAGCGGGCGAGGGACGCAACAGCCCCAGCATTTT.